A selection of T cell receptor beta chains follows, all from one sample in a study of blood T cell repertoires in COVID-19. Clones were sequenced by immunoSEQ multiplex PCR, and TCRdb holds only the in-frame ones, with some missing. This sample yields over 110,000 clones, of which 70% to 85% are seen a single time; roughly 10% belongs to the top ten. Sequenced sample: peripheral blood. All receptors come from a man in his 60s with active or convalescent COVID-19. CDR3s include the opening cysteine and the closing phenylalanine or tryptophan. D genes are given only for firm matches. Some rows mark clone size as missing; the rest say once, few, many or name a class of expanded clone.

j_gene | d_gene | abundance | v_gene | CDR3aa | CDR3nt
TRBJ1-2 | TRBD1 | NA | TRBV11-2 | CASSSTGLRDRGGYGYTF | TGTGCCAGCAGCTCGACCGGTCTCCGGGACAGGGGTGGTTATGGCTACACCTTC
TRBJ1-1 | TRBD1 | NA | TRBV24-1 | CATSDLWGTGENTEAFF | TGTGCCACCAGTGATTTATGGGGGACAGGCGAGAACACTGAAGCTTTCTTT
TRBJ2-7 | TRBD2 | NA | TRBV5-1 | CASSRTGGAESSYEQYF | TGCGCCAGCAGTCGCACGGGGGGGGCCGAGAGCTCCTACGAGCAGTACTTC
TRBJ2-4 | TRBD1 | NA | TRBV5-5 | CASSPETGIAKNIQYF | TGTGCCAGCAGCCCCGAGACAGGGATCGCCAAAAACATTCAGTACTTC
TRBJ2-1 | TRBD2 | once | TRBV7-8 | CASSLRTSGGGNEQFF | TGTGCCAGCAGCTTAAGGACTAGCGGGGGCGGCAATGAGCAGTTCTTC
TRBJ1-1 | NA | NA | TRBV11-3 | CASSSPFRDTEAFF | TGTGCCAGCAGCTCCCCTTTTCGGGACACTGAAGCTTTCTTT
TRBJ1-5 | TRBD1 | NA | TRBV24-1 | CATSDLIQGCLQPQHF | TGTGCCACCAGTGATCTTATACAGGGGTGCCTGCAGCCCCAGCATTTT
TRBJ1-1 | TRBD1 | NA | TRBV19 | CASSIAGLWARGLAEAFF | TGTGCCAGTAGTATTGCAGGATTATGGGCCAGGGGGTTGGCTGAAGCTTTCTTT
TRBJ2-7 | NA | NA | TRBV6-5 | CASIRQQGYEQYF | TGTGCCAGCATTCGACAACAGGGCTACGAGCAGTACTTC
TRBJ2-7 | NA | NA | TRBV19 | CASSPPGRGNEQYF | TGTGCCAGTAGTCCCCCTGGCAGGGGAAACGAGCAGTACTTC
TRBJ1-2 | NA | NA | TRBV4-3 | CASSPNTANYGYTF | TGCGCCAGCAGCCCAAACACAGCTAACTATGGCTACACCTTC
TRBJ2-1 | NA | NA | TRBV19 | CASSVQGSFYNEQFF | TGTGCCAGTAGTGTTCAGGGGAGCTTTTACAATGAGCAGTTCTTC
TRBJ1-3 | NA | NA | TRBV11-2 | CASSALWTKGNTIYF | TGTGCCAGCAGCGCCCTGTGGACAAAGGGAAACACCATATATTTT
TRBJ1-1 | NA | NA | TRBV7-8 | CASSLMPEMNTEAFF | TGTGCCAGCAGCTTAATGCCGGAGATGAACACTGAAGCTTTCTTT
TRBJ1-1 | NA | few | TRBV27 | CASKEGGPTSYTEAFF | TGTGCCAGCAAGGAGGGGGGGCCAACCTCCTACACTGAAGCTTTCTTT
TRBJ2-1 | NA | NA | TRBV24-1 | CATSDPQRSHNEQFF | TGTGCCACCAGTGATCCCCAGCGGTCCCACAATGAGCAGTTCTTC
TRBJ2-1 | TRBD2 | NA | TRBV25-1 | CATGLAGEEQFF | TGTGCCACAGGACTAGCGGGAGAAGAGCAGTTCTTC
TRBJ1-1 | NA | NA | TRBV25-1 | CASSEWGVDGTEAFF | TGTGCCAGCAGTGAATGGGGGGTAGACGGGACTGAAGCTTTCTTT
TRBJ1-2 | TRBD1 | NA | TRBV19 | CASTIQGINDGYTF | TGTGCCAGTACCATACAGGGGATTAATGATGGCTACACCTTC
TRBJ2-3 | NA | NA | TRBV7-2 | CASSRDSTDTQYF | TGTGCCAGCAGCAGGGACTCCACAGATACGCAGTATTTT
TRBJ1-4 | NA | NA | TRBV19 | CASRIPDRRYEKLFF | TGTGCCAGTAGAATTCCAGACAGGAGATATGAAAAACTGTTTTTT
TRBJ2-1 | NA | NA | TRBV18 | CASSQERAPKNEQFF | TGTGCCAGCTCACAGGAGCGGGCCCCGAAAAATGAGCAGTTCTTC
TRBJ1-6 | NA | NA | TRBV7-9 | CASSLQGRNSPLHF | TGTGCCAGCAGCTTGCAGGGCAGGAATTCACCCCTCCACTTT
TRBJ2-3 | TRBD2 | NA | TRBV6-5 | CASSKLANTDTQYF | TGTGCCAGCAGTAAACTAGCGAACACAGATACGCAGTATTTT
TRBJ1-2 | TRBD1 | NA | TRBV5-6 | CASSSPAGTGGLYGYTF | TGTGCCAGCAGCTCCCCCGCCGGGACAGGGGGCTTGTATGGCTACACCTTC
TRBJ2-1 | TRBD2 | once | TRBV13 | CASSFFAGEFYEQFF | TGTGCCAGCAGCTTTTTTGCGGGAGAGTTTTATGAGCAGTTCTTC
TRBJ1-2 | NA | NA | TRBV4-1 | CASSQDPSTYGYTF | TGCGCCAGCAGCCAAGATCCTAGTACCTATGGCTACACCTTC
TRBJ2-2 | TRBD2 | NA | TRBV6-5 | CASSRASGVLGELFF | TGTGCCAGCTCACGGGCTAGCGGGGTGCTAGGGGAGCTGTTTTTT
TRBJ1-2 | TRBD1 | few | TRBV6-6 | CASSKDRGRLFGYTF | TGTGCCAGCAGTAAAGACAGGGGGCGCTTATTTGGCTACACCTTC
TRBJ2-2 | NA | NA | TRBV27 | CASSLEGREAGELFF | TGTGCCAGCAGTTTAGAGGGCAGGGAGGCCGGGGAGCTGTTTTTT
TRBJ1-5 | TRBD1 | NA | TRBV30 | CAWREPGTAEGPQHF | TGTGCCTGGAGAGAACCCGGGACAGCCGAGGGGCCCCAGCATTTT
TRBJ2-5 | TRBD2 | NA | TRBV3-1/TRBV3-2 | CASSQEGDYAETQYF | TGTGCCAGCAGCCAAGAAGGGGACTACGCAGAGACCCAGTACTTC
TRBJ1-1 | NA | few | TRBV14 | CASSQVVEASEAFF | TGTGCCAGCAGCCAAGTGGTAGAGGCCTCTGAAGCTTTCTTT
TRBJ1-3 | TRBD1 | NA | TRBV19 | CASITTGSGNTIYF | TGTGCCAGTATCACGACAGGGTCTGGAAACACCATATATTTT
TRBJ1-2 | TRBD1 | NA | TRBV5-4 | CASSRDSNSNYGYTF | TGTGCCAGCAGCCGGGACAGCAACTCTAACTATGGCTACACCTTC
TRBJ2-7 | TRBD2 | NA | TRBV2 | CASSERLAGFYEQYF | TGTGCCAGCAGTGAAAGGCTAGCGGGATTCTACGAGCAGTACTTC
TRBJ1-5 | NA | NA | TRBV6-5 | CASSRLRDQPQHF | TGTGCCAGCAGCAGACTTCGGGATCAGCCCCAGCATTTT
TRBJ2-2 | TRBD2 | NA | TRBV7-9 | CASSQGLAANTGELFF | TGTGCCAGCAGCCAGGGACTAGCAGCGAACACCGGGGAGCTGTTTTTT
TRBJ2-1 | TRBD2 | NA | TRBV7-2 | CASSLVGLDGGQFF | TGTGCCAGCAGCTTAGTCGGACTAGATGGGGGGCAGTTCTTC
TRBJ1-6 | NA | NA | TRBV6-1 | CASSEEQALHF | TGTGCCAGCAGTGAAGAACAAGCCCTCCACTTT
TRBJ2-7 | TRBD1 | NA | TRBV10-3 | CAISDSGRGRTYEQYF | TGTGCCATCAGTGATTCGGGAAGGGGGCGCACGTACGAGCAGTACTTC
TRBJ2-3 | TRBD2 | once | TRBV6-5 | CAMRTSGSTDTQYF | TGTGCCATGAGGACTAGCGGGAGCACAGATACGCAGTATTTT
TRBJ1-1 | NA | NA | TRBV14 | CASSQENSGIAEAFF | TGTGCCAGCAGCCAAGAAAACTCAGGGATAGCTGAAGCTTTCTTT